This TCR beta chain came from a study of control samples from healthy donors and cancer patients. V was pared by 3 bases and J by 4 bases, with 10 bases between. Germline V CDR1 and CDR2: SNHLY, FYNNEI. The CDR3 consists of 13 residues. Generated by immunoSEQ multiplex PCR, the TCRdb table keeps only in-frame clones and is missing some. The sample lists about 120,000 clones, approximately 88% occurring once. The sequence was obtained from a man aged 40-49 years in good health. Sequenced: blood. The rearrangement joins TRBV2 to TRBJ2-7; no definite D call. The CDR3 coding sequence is TGTGCCAGCAGTGATCGGTACACGTACGAGCAGTACTTC. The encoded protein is CASSDRYTYEQYF.